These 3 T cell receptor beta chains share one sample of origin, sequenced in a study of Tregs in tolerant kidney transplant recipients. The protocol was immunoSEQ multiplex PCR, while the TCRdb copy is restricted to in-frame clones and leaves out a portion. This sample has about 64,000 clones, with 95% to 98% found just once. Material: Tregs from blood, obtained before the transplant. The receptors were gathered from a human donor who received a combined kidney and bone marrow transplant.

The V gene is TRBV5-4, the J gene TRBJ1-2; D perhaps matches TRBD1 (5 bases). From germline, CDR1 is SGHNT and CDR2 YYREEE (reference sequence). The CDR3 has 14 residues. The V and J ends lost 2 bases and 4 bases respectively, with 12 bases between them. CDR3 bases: TGTGCCAGCAGCTTCGGCGGGGGAGGCTATGGCTACACCTTC. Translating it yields CASSFGGGGYGYTF.

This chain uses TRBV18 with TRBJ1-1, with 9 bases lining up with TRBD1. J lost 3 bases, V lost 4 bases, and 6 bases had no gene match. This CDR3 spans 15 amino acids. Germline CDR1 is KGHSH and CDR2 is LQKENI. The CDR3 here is CASSRNRGQDTEAFF. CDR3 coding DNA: TGTGCCAGCTCACGAAACAGGGGGCAGGACACTGAAGCTTTCTTT.

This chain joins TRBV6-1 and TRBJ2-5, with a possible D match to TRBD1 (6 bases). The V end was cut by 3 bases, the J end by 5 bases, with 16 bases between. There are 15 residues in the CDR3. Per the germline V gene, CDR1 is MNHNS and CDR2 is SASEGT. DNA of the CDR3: TGTGCCAGCAGTGAGGCCCTCCAGGGGCAGGAGACCCAGTACTTC. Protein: CASSEALQGQETQYF.